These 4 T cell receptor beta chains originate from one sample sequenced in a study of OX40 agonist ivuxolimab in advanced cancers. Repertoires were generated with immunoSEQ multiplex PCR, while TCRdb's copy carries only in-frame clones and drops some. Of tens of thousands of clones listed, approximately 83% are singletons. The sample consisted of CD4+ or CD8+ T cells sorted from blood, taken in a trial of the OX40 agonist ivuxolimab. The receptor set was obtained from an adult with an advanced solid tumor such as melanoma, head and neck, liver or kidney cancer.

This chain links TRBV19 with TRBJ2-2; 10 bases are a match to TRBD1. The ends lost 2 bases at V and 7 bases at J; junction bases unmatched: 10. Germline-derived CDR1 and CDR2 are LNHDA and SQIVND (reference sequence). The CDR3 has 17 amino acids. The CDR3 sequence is CASSISMGQGSGGELFF. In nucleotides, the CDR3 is TGTGCCAGTAGTATAAGTATGGGACAGGGGAGCGGCGGGGAGCTGTTTTTT. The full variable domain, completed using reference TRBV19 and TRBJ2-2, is DGGITQSPKYLFRKEGQNVTLSCEQNLNHDAMYWYRQDPGQGLRLIYYSQIVNDFQKGDIAEGYSVSREKKESFPLTVTSAQKNPTAFYLCASSISMGQGSGGELFFGEGSRLTVL.

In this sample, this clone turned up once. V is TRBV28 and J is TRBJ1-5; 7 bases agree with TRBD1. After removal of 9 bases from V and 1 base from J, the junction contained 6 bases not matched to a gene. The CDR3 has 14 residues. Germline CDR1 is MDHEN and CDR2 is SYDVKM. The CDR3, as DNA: TGTGCCAGTCAGACAGGGATGAGCAATCAGCCCCAGCATTTT. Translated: CASQTGMSNQPQHF.

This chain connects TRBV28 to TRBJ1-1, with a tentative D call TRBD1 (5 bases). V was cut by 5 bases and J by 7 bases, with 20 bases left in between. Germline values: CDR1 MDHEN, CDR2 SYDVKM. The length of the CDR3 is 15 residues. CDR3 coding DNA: TGTGCCAGCAGTATCGGGCCCCTAGGGGTGAGTGAAGCTTTCTTT. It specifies CASSIGPLGVSEAFF.

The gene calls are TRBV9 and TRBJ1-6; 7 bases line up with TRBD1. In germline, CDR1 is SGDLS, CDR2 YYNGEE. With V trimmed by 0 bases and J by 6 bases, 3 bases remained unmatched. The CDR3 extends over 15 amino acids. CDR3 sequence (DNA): TGTGCCAGCAGCGTAGAGGGGGCGGGTAATTCACCCCTCCACTTT. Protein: CASSVEGAGNSPLHF.